The 9 T cell receptor beta chains given below trace back to one sample, sequenced in a study of T-cell memory formation after mild COVID-19. MiXCR, applied by TCRdb to the 5' RACE reads, yields one record per CDR3 protein. The table includes more than 80,000 distinct CDR3 sequences, around 12% detected once. The sample taken for sequencing was PBMCs or a T cell subset sorted from them (not recorded which). These receptors were collected from an adult woman who had mild COVID-19 (a few samples of this study predate the infection). Cell type and time point are not known.

This clonotype was observed many times. The CDR3 sequence: CSARDRPFTDTQYF. As DNA, the CDR3 is TGCAGTGCTAGAGATCGGCCGTTCACAGATACGCAGTATTTT. V gene TRBV20-1 combines with J gene TRBJ2-3; D uncertain. CDR1 is DFQATT and CDR2 is SNEGSKA in the germline V gene (reference sequence). V shed 0 bases and J shed 2 bases, with 9 bases lying between them. The CDR3 is 14 amino acids.

The J gene is TRBJ2-7, the V gene TRBV5-1; D remains ambiguous. Trimming stripped 0 bases from V and 3 bases from J, with 13 bases between. Germline V CDR1 and CDR2: SGHRS, YFSETQ. The CDR3 covers 15 residues. CDR3 amino acids: CASSLGDIIGYEQYF. The CDR3 DNA reads as TGCGCCAGCAGCTTGGGCGACATAATAGGCTACGAGCAGTACTTC.

Concerning this clonotype itself: Germline and junction disagree at one end, which may indicate a read error. The chain is built from TRBV29-1 and TRBJ2-7, with D hard to call. Germline lookup yields CDR1 SQVTM and CDR2 ANQGSEA. This CDR3 spans 11 amino acids. The CDR3 spells CRVVESYEQYF. The CDR3 bases are TGCAGAGTTGTTGAGTCCTACGAGCAGTACTTC.

The chain employs TRBV29-1 and TRBJ2-3; D gene unclear. This CDR3 comprises 12 residues. V was pared by 0 bases and J by 10 bases, with 11 bases between. Germline V gene lookup returns CDR1 SQVTM and CDR2 ANQGSEA. The CDR3 region is CSVEDDSSSQYF. CDR3 DNA: TGCAGCGTTGAAGATGATTCCTCCTCGCAGTATTTT.

The sample holds a few counts of this clonotype. The rearrangement joins TRBV7-3 to TRBJ2-6; D gene ambiguous. The germline gives CDR1 SGHTA, CDR2 FQGTGA. Trimming removed 2 bases from V and 0 bases from J, with 5 bases in between. This CDR3 is built from 15 residues. The chain's CDR3 is CASSLDASGANVLTF. The DNA of the CDR3 is TGTGCCAGCAGCTTAGACGCCTCTGGGGCCAACGTCCTGACTTTC.

This clonotype was detected many times. The chain employs TRBV6-5 and TRBJ2-7; D unclear. V was trimmed by 4 bases and J by 0 bases, leaving 4 bases between them. Germline V gene lookup returns CDR1 MNHEY and CDR2 SVGAGI. This CDR3 has 12 residues. CDR3 in DNA: TGTGCCAGCAGTTTTGACTCCTACGAGCAGTACTTC. Its protein is CASSFDSYEQYF.

The genes are TRBV7-8 and TRBJ1-2, with 10 positions matching TRBD1. With V trimmed by 1 base and J by 6 bases, 2 bases remained unmatched. Germline-derived CDR1 and CDR2 are SGHVS and FQNEAQ. CDR3 length: 14 amino acids. The CDR3 bases are TGTGCCAGCAGCTTAGTGGGGACAGGGGATGGCTACACCTTC. Translating gives CASSLVGTGDGYTF. Based on the CDR3 plus reference TRBV7-8 and TRBJ1-2, the full variable domain is GAGVSQSPRYKVAKRGQDVALRCDPISGHVSLFWYQQALGQGPEFLTYFQNEAQLDKSGLPSDRFFAERPEGSVSTLKIQRTQQEDSAVYLCASSLVGTGDGYTFGSGTRLTVV.

The rearrangement links TRBV6-2 or TRBV6-3 to TRBJ2-1; 8 bases line up with TRBD2. CDR3 length: 14 amino acids. V was pared by 5 bases and J by 0 bases, with 0 bases of the junction left unmatched. The germline V gene encodes CDR1 MNHEY and CDR2 SVGEGT. For the CDR3, the DNA is TGTGCCAGCAGTAGCGGGAGCTCCTACAATGAGCAGTTCTTC. Its translation is CASSSGSSYNEQFF.

V gene TRBV6-1 combines with J gene TRBJ2-3, with TRBD2 identical over 8 bases. This CDR3 contains 17 residues. Per the germline V gene, CDR1 is MNHNS and CDR2 is SASEGT. V dropped 6 bases and J dropped 1; count of bases not matched to a gene: 12. The CDR3 DNA follows: TGTGCCAGCAGCCCAAGTTGGGCGGGGGGCCGCACAGATACGCAGTATTTT. This sequence encodes CASSPSWAGGRTDTQYF.